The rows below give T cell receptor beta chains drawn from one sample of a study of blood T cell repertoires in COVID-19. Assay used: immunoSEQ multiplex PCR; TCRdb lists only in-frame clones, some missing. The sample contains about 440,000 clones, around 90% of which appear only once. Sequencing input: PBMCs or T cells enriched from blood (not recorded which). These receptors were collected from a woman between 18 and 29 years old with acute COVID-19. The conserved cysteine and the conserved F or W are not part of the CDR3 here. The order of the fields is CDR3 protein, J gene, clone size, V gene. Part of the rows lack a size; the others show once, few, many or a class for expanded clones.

CDR3aa: ASSQGTGTGYTGELF
j_gene: TRBJ2-2
abundance: .
v_gene: TRBV3-1/TRBV3-2

CDR3aa: ASSFTGEETGELF
j_gene: TRBJ2-2
abundance: .
v_gene: TRBV5-5

CDR3aa: ASSVAWWRDSTDTQY
j_gene: TRBJ2-3
abundance: .
v_gene: TRBV5-5

CDR3aa: ASSYQYQETQY
j_gene: TRBJ2-5
abundance: .
v_gene: TRBV6-5

CDR3aa: ASSQLAGGSYEQY
j_gene: TRBJ2-7
abundance: .
v_gene: TRBV4-1

CDR3aa: ASSQDRAGGGNQPQH
j_gene: TRBJ1-5
abundance: .
v_gene: TRBV4-2

CDR3aa: ASSWGQGGNTEAF
j_gene: TRBJ1-1
abundance: .
v_gene: TRBV5-1

CDR3aa: SVEEGRLDGYT
j_gene: TRBJ1-2
abundance: .
v_gene: TRBV29-1

CDR3aa: ASSNQLPGQQETQY
j_gene: TRBJ2-5
abundance: .
v_gene: TRBV7-9

CDR3aa: ASNKGTSGYNEQF
j_gene: TRBJ2-1
abundance: .
v_gene: TRBV27

CDR3aa: ASSRSSRGSYEQY
j_gene: TRBJ2-7
abundance: .
v_gene: TRBV7-2

CDR3aa: ASSLVGGNSPLH
j_gene: TRBJ1-6
abundance: .
v_gene: TRBV7-2

CDR3aa: ASSRTTYEQY
j_gene: TRBJ2-7
abundance: .
v_gene: TRBV6-2/TRBV6-3

CDR3aa: ASSPSGVLQPQH
j_gene: TRBJ1-5
abundance: few
v_gene: TRBV27

CDR3aa: ASSPKEGDRGYGYT
j_gene: TRBJ1-2
abundance: .
v_gene: TRBV4-1

CDR3aa: ASCRATNEKLF
j_gene: TRBJ1-4
abundance: .
v_gene: TRBV10-3

CDR3aa: ASGDRGNEKLF
j_gene: TRBJ1-4
abundance: .
v_gene: TRBV6-5

CDR3aa: ASSELDRAVGKLF
j_gene: TRBJ1-4
abundance: .
v_gene: TRBV2